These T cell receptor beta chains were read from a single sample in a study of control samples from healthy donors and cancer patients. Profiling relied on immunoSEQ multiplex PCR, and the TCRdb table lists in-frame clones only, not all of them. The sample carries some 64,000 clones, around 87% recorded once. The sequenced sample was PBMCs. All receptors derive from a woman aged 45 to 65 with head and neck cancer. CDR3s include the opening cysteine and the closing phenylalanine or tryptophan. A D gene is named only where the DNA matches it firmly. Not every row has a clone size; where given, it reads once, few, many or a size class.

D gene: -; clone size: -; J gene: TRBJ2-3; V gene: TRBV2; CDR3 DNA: TGTGCCAGCAGCGCCACTAGCCGGGGCACAGATACGCAGTATTTT; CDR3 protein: CASSATSRGTDTQYF
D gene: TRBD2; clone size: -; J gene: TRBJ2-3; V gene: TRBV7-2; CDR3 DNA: TGTGCCAGCAGAATTGGGACTAGCGGCGTCACGCAGTATTTT; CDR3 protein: CASRIGTSGVTQYF
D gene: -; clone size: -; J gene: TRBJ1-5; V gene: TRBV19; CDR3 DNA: TGTGCCAGTAGTCGTCAGGGTGGTTATCGGAGCAATCAGCCCCAGCATTTT; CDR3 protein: CASSRQGGYRSNQPQHF
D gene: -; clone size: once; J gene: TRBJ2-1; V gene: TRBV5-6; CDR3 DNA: TGTGCCAGCAGCCCCCTAAGGGGCAGGGGACCATACAATGAGCAGTTCTTC; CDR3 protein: CASSPLRGRGPYNEQFF
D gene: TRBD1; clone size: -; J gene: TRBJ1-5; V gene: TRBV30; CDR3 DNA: TGTGCCTGGAGTAGGAAAACGGACAGGGGGTTAAGCAATCAGCCCCAGCATTTT; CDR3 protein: CAWSRKTDRGLSNQPQHF
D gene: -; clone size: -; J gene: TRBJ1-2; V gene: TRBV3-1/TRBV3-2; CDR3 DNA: TGTGCCAGCAGTCCTACACGGTACTATGGCTACACCTTC; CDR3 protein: CASSPTRYYGYTF
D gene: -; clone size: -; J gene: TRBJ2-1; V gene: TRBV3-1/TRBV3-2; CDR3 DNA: TGTGCCAGCAGCCACGGGCGGGGGCTAAACAATGAGCAGTTCTTC; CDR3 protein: CASSHGRGLNNEQFF
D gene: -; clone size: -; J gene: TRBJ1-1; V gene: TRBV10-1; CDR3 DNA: TGCGCCAGCAGTGAAGGAAACAGGGAGGGAGCTTTCTTT; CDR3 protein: CASSEGNREGAFF
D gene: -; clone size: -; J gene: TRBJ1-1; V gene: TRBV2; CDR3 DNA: TGTGCCAGCGAGGGGGTTTTCACTGAAGCTTTCTTT; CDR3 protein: CASEGVFTEAFF
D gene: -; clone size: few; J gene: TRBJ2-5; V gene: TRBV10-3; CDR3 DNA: TGTGCCATCAGTGCCCAGATGGAGACCCAGTACTTC; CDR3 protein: CAISAQMETQYF
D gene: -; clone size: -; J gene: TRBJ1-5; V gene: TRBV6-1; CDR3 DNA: TGTGCCAGCAGTGAACCCGGACTCAATCAGCCCCAGCATTTT; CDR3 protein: CASSEPGLNQPQHF
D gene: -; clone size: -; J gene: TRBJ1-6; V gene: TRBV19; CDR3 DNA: TGTGCCAGTAGTATAGGAGGCAGCTCCTATAATTCACCCCTCCACTTT; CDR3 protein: CASSIGGSSYNSPLHF
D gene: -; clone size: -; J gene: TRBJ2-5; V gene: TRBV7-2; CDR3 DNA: TGTGCCAGCAGCCCCCAGATAGTAGAGACCCAGTACTTC; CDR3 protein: CASSPQIVETQYF
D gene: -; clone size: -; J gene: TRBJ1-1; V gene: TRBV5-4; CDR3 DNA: TGTGCCAGCAGCTTACAGAACACTGAAGCTTTCTTT; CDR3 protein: CASSLQNTEAFF
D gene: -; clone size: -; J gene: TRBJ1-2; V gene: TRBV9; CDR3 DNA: TGTGCCAGCAGCCCCTTGAGTGGCTACACCTTC; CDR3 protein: CASSPLSGYTF
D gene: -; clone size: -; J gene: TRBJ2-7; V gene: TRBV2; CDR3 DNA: TGTGCCAGCAGCAGGAGGAACGAGCAGTACTTC; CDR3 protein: CASSRRNEQYF
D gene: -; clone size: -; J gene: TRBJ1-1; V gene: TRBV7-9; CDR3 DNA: TGTGCCAGCAGCTTAGAGTTTAGGAACACTGAAGCTTTCTTT; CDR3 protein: CASSLEFRNTEAFF
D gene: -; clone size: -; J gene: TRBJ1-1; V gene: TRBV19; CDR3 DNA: TGTGCCAGTAGTACCAGGGGAGGGAACACTGAAGCTTTCTTT; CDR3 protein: CASSTRGGNTEAFF
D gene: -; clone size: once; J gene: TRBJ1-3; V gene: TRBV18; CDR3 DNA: TGTGCCAGCTCAGGTGCTGGAGGGAGTGGAAACACCATATATTTT; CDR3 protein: CASSGAGGSGNTIYF
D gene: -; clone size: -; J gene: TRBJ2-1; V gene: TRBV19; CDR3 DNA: TGTGCCAGTAGTCGAAAACTCCGGGACAATGAGCAGTTCTTC; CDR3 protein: CASSRKLRDNEQFF